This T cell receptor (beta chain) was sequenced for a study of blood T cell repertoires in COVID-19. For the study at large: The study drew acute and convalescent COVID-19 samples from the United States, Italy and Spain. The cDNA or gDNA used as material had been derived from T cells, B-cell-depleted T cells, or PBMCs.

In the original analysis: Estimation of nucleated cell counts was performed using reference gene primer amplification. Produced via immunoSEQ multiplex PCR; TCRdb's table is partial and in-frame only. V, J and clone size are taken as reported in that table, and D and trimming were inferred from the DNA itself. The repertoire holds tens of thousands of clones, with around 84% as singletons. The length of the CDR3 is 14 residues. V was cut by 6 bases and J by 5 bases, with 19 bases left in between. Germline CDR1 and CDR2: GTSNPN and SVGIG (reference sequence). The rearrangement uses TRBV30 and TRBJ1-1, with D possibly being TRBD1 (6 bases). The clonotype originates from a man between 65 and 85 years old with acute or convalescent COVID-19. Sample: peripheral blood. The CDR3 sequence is CACPERGGGTEAFF. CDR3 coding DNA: TGTGCCTGCCCCGAACGGGGAGGGGGGACTGAAGCTTTCTTT.